Here is one TCR beta chain with its context. This specimen comes from a study of T cell changes during pregnancy in multiple sclerosis. Clones were read by immunoSEQ multiplex PCR, and TCRdb kept only the in-frame ones, dropping some. The sample carries 12,000 or so clones, more than 75% recorded once. The CDR3 has 14 amino acids. Germline V CDR1 and CDR2: SGHRS, YFSETQ. V was clipped by 4 bases and J by 0 bases, with 11 bases between them. The material sequenced was CD8+ T cells from peripheral blood mononuclear cells, taken after pregnancy. This receptor was obtained from a female donor in good health, enrolled as a control in a pregnancy study. The chain employs TRBV5-1 and TRBJ2-7; D remains unclear. The CDR3, as DNA: TGCGCCAGCAGCCCTTACTTAAGCTCCTACGAGCAGTACTTC. Its translation: CASSPYLSSYEQYF.